The 4 T cell receptor beta chains given below trace back to one sample, sequenced in a study of human T cells and chemical hapten exposure. TCRdb used MiXCR to reprocess the RACE reads, holding one entry per CDR3 protein. Here the sample spans 350,000 to 400,000 distinct CDR3 sequences, approximately 5% being singletons. The time point was: pre-sensitization, week 0. The sample's treatment: therapeutic diphenylcyclopropenone sensitization with weekly scalp DPC. The material sequenced was whole blood, taken in connection with sensitization to the hapten diphenylcyclopropenone (DPC). The receptors stem from a woman aged 50 to 65 with alopecia areata. Some clones in this sample may be carry-over from other donors' samples.

This clonotype came up a few times. V is TRBV27 and J is TRBJ1-4, with TRBD1 matching 8 bases. This CDR3 spans 14 amino acids. Germline values: CDR1 MNHEY, CDR2 SMNVEV (reference sequence). J gave up 7 bases and V 2 bases, and 3 bases lay outside the gene matches. CDR3 DNA: TGTGCCAGCAGTTTAAGGCAGGGGGCTGAAAAACTGTTTTTT. Its protein product is CASSLRQGAEKLFF.

In this sample, this clonotype turned up many times. This chain links TRBV4-2 with TRBJ2-6, with D possibly being TRBD2 (5 bases). V was trimmed by 4 bases and J by 0 bases, leaving 10 bases between them. CDR1 and CDR2 (germline): LGHNA, YNFKEQ. This CDR3 spans 16 amino acids. The CDR3 protein is CASSREGRSGANVLTF. The CDR3 nucleotides read TGTGCCAGCAGCCGAGAGGGCCGCTCTGGGGCCAACGTCCTGACTTTC.

This clonotype appeared once. A much larger clone sits a single nucleotide away, making a read error possible. V is TRBV5-5 and J is TRBJ2-3; 9 nucleotides line up with TRBD2. Germline-derived CDR1 and CDR2 are SGHKS and YYEKEE (reference sequence). This CDR3 spans 19 amino acids. CDR3 loop: CASSRKSLAGSTSTDTLYF. The CDR3 DNA reads as TGTGCCAGCAGCCGTAAGTCGCTAGCGGGATCTACTAGCACAGATACGCTGTATTTT.

This clonotype was recorded a few times. The rearrangement joins TRBV20-1 to TRBJ2-3; 13 bases align to TRBD2. This CDR3 region has 17 residues. Germline V CDR1 and CDR2: DFQATT, SNEGSKA (reference sequence). After removal of 2 bases from V and 4 bases from J, the junction contained 9 bases not matched to a gene. CDR3 sequence (DNA): TGCAGTGCTAGAATCCCCGGACTAGCGGGGGCCTCAGATACGCAGTATTTT. Encoded protein: CSARIPGLAGASDTQYF.